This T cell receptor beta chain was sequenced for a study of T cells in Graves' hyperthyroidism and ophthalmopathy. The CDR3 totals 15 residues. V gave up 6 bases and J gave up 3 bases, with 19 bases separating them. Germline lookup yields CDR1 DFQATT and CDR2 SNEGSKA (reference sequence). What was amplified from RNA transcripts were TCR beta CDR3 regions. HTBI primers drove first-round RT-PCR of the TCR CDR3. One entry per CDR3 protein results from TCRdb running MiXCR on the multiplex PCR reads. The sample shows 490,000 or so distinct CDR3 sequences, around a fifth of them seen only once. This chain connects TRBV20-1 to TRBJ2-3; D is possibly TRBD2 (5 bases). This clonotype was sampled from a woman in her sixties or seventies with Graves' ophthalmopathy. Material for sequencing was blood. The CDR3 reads CSAEPSAGGTDTQYF. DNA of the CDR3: TGCAGTGCGGAGCCGTCGGCTGGCGGGACAGATACGCAGTATTTT.